The 31 T cell receptor beta chains in this list originate from one sample, sequenced in a study of blood T cells in healthy people across ages. PCR was performed a second time for roughly 7 to 11 cycles using a sample-barcoded 5' primer and a J-beta primer mix. Via MiXCR, TCRdb re-called the 5' RACE reads, giving one row per CDR3 protein. The sample holds 600,000 to 800,000 distinct CDR3 sequences, around a fifth seen once. Sequencing was performed on blood. These receptors were collected from a man aged 65 to 85 in good health.

This rearrangement joins TRBV3-1 to TRBJ1-2, with TRBD1 matching over 7 bases. This CDR3 is built from 16 residues. V gave up 0 bases and J gave up 6 bases; unmatched junction bases: 10. Germline V gene data show CDR1 as LGHDT and CDR2 as YNNKEL (reference sequence). The DNA of the CDR3 is TGTGCCAGCAGCCAAGATCGACGACTCCAGGGGGATGGCTACACCTTC. Its protein is CASSQDRRLQGDGYTF.

A few counts support this clonotype. The rearrangement links TRBV4-1 to TRBJ2-1, with TRBD2 matching over 10 bases. The J call is uncertain, as TRBJ2-7 better fits the DNA end. Germline values: CDR1 MGHRA, CDR2 YSYEKL. The CDR3 totals 17 residues. The CDR3 DNA reads as TGCGCCAGCAGCCAAATATGGACTAGCGGAGCCTATGGCGAGCAGTACTTC. This gives the protein CASSQIWTSGAYGEQYF.

This chain links TRBV4-3 with TRBJ2-2; D uncertain. CDR1 LGHNA and CDR2 YSLEER come from the germline V gene. Between the trimmed V and J ends, which lost 3 bases and 3 bases, there was a span of 11 bases. The CDR3 covers 15 residues. The DNA of the CDR3 is TGCGCCAGCAGCCAGGACCCCAGCCACACCGGGGAGCTGTTTTTT. Amino acids: CASSQDPSHTGELFF.

This clonotype was observed at least ten times. The J gene is TRBJ2-1, the V gene TRBV5-1, with 11 bases aligning to TRBD2. Germline CDR1 reads SGHRS; CDR2 reads YFSETQ. V shed 3 bases, J shed 7 bases, and the junction held 9 bases outside the gene matches. CDR3 length: 16 residues. CDR3 nucleotides: TGCGCCAGCAGCTCCTCTCCCCTAGCGGGGGGTAATGAGCAGTTCTTC. It is translated as CASSSSPLAGGNEQFF.

The chain carries TRBV7-2 and TRBJ2-7; 14 bases agree with TRBD2. V dropped 5 bases and J dropped 6; count of bases not matched to a gene: 3. This CDR3 is built from 14 residues. Looked up from germline, CDR1 is SGHTA and CDR2 is FQGNSA. The CDR3 coding sequence is TGTGCCAGCAGCAAGGGACTAGCGGGAGTCGAGCAGTACTTC. Translation: CASSKGLAGVEQYF.

This clonotype was seen a few times. The J gene is TRBJ1-2, the V gene TRBV9; TRBD1 matches 7 bases. This CDR3 spans 14 amino acids. V dropped 4 bases and J dropped 5; count of bases not matched to a gene: 8. Germline V lookup: CDR1 SGDLS, CDR2 YYNGEE. CDR3 loop: CASSPRTGFYGYTF. The CDR3 bases are TGTGCCAGCAGCCCGCGGACAGGTTTTTATGGCTACACCTTC. Full variable domain (rest looked up from reference TRBV9 and TRBJ1-2): DSGVTQTPKHLITATGQRVTLRCSPRSGDLSVYWYQQSLDQGLQFLIQYYNGEERAKGNILERFSAQQFPDLHSELNLSSLELGDSALYFCASSPRTGFYGYTFGSGTRLTVV.

Points on this clonotype: A read error may produce the germline difference seen at one junction end. This sequence joins TRBV29-1 and TRBJ1-3; D gene uncertain. The germline gives CDR1 SQVTM, CDR2 ANQGSEA. This CDR3 is 11 amino acids long. The CDR3 nucleotides are TGCAGCGCGACTACTGGAAACACCATACATTTT. This encodes CSATTGNTIHF.

This chain links TRBV6-5 with TRBJ2-2; TRBD1 matches 7 bases. V shed 8 bases and J 3 bases; nucleotides not matched to a gene: 6. CDR1 is MNHEY and CDR2 is SVGAGI in the germline V gene. The CDR3 covers 14 residues. In nucleotides, the CDR3 is TGTGCCAGCGAAGGGGGCCGGGACACCGGGGAGCTGTTTTTT. This encodes CASEGGRDTGELFF.

V and J are TRBV27 and TRBJ2-3; TRBD2 is a possible D gene (6 bases). Germline V CDR1 and CDR2: MNHEY, SMNVEV (reference sequence). Trimming left V 7 bases short and J 1 base short, with 12 bases between. The CDR3 has 14 residues. The CDR3 spells CASKAGRGTDTQYF. In nucleotides, the CDR3 is TGTGCCAGCAAGGCCGGGAGAGGCACAGATACGCAGTATTTT.

This clonotype was observed a few times. This chain joins TRBV10-3 and TRBJ2-1; tentative D call: TRBD1 (5 bases). Trimming left V 4 bases short and J 8 bases short, with 12 bases between. CDR3 length equals 13 residues. Per the germline V gene, CDR1 is ENHRY and CDR2 is SYGVKD. CDR3 protein: CAISGTEGDEQFF. The CDR3 DNA follows: TGTGCCATCAGTGGCACAGAAGGGGATGAGCAGTTCTTC.

This clonotype was found a few times. J is TRBJ2-2 and V is TRBV29-1; TRBD1 might be the D (5 bases). This CDR3 comprises 15 residues. The germline V and J ends were trimmed by 5 bases and 0 bases, with 13 bases remaining between them. CDR1 and CDR2 from the germline V gene are SQVTM and ANQGSEA. In nucleotides, the CDR3 is TGCAGCGTTAGAGACAGTTTAACGAACACCGGGGAGCTGTTTTTT. Its translation: CSVRDSLTNTGELFF.

This clonotype was recorded a few times. This sequence joins TRBV7-9 and TRBJ2-1; 7 bases are shared with TRBD2. V trimming: 5 bases; J trimming: 3 bases; junction bases outside the gene matches: 10. Germline loops: CDR1 SEHNR, CDR2 FQNEAQ (reference sequence). CDR3 length: 16 amino acids. In DNA, the CDR3 is TGTGCCAGCAGCCCCAGTTTGGCGGGAGTCTACAATGAGCAGTTCTTC. This encodes CASSPSLAGVYNEQFF.

This clonotype has more than one count but fewer than ten. The rearrangement uses TRBV5-1 and TRBJ2-3, with 7 bases identical to TRBD1. The V gene's germline CDR1 is SGHRS and CDR2 YFSETQ. The V and J ends lost 6 bases and 0 bases, in that order; junction bases with no gene match: 10. The CDR3 has 16 amino acids. The CDR3 sequence: CASIQGPNPSTDTQYF. The CDR3 DNA is TGCGCCAGCATACAGGGGCCGAACCCTAGCACAGATACGCAGTATTTT.

This clonotype was counted many times. The chain carries TRBV29-1 and TRBJ2-5; possibly TRBD1 for D (8 bases). Germline values: CDR1 SQVTM, CDR2 ANQGSEA. The CDR3 totals 12 residues. Trimming left V 6 bases short and J 5 bases short, with 13 bases between. The CDR3 loop is CSVDRGGETQYF. Here the CDR3 DNA reads TGCAGCGTCGACAGGGGAGGGGAGACCCAGTACTTC.

This clonotype was seen a few times. The chain carries TRBV5-1 and TRBJ2-1; the D gene is possibly TRBD2 (6 bases). CDR3 size: 12 residues. Germline loops: CDR1 SGHRS, CDR2 YFSETQ. The germline V and J ends were trimmed by 4 bases and 8 bases, with 10 bases remaining between them. The CDR3 DNA reads as TGCGCCAGCAGCGAGGAGGGCGATGAGCAGTTCTTC. Translating gives CASSEEGDEQFF.

This clonotype was observed at least ten times. V usage is TRBV12-3 or TRBV12-4 and J usage is TRBJ2-7; TRBD1 is a possible D gene (6 bases). The CDR3 has 15 amino acids. V dropped 8 bases and J dropped 1 base, with 18 bases sitting between them. CDR3 in amino acids: CASGRTGTHSYEQYF. The CDR3 nucleotides read TGTGCCAGCGGACGCACTGGGACACATTCCTACGAGCAGTACTTC.

The V call is TRBV27, the J call TRBJ2-7; possible D gene TRBD2, 6 bases. The CDR3 is made up of 14 amino acids. V lost 3 bases, J lost 4 bases, and 13 bases lay in between. CDR1 and CDR2 from the germline V gene are MNHEY and SMNVEV (reference sequence). The CDR3 DNA is TGTGCCAGCAGTTTCGCGGGACTGGCTTACGAGCAGTACTTC. Its translation: CASSFAGLAYEQYF.

V gene TRBV5-6 combines with J gene TRBJ1-5; 9 bases line up with TRBD1. Germline lookup yields CDR1 SGHDT and CDR2 YYEEEE. V shed 0 bases, J shed 4 bases, and the junction held 5 bases outside the gene matches. The CDR3 length is 16 residues. The CDR3 nucleotides read TGTGCCAGCAGCTTGGCCGGGACAGGGCTTAATCAGCCCCAGCATTTT. The encoded protein is CASSLAGTGLNQPQHF.

Comment on this clonotype: A much larger clonotype is one base distant, so this may be a read error. The chain recombines TRBV6-2 or TRBV6-3 with TRBJ2-5, with D possibly matching TRBD2 (5 bases). V lost 7 bases and J 3 bases, leaving 12 bases between the germline ends. Germline loops: CDR1 MNHEY, CDR2 SVGEGT. This CDR3 contains 13 residues. CDR3 nucleotides: TGTGCCAGCACTTGGACTCATAAAGAGACCCAGTACTTC. As protein: CASTWTHKETQYF.

The rearrangement links TRBV19 to TRBJ2-5; 12 nucleotides match TRBD2. V lost 4 bases, J lost 5 bases, and 5 bases stayed unmatched. CDR1 and CDR2 from the germline V gene are LNHDA and SQIVND (reference sequence). CDR3 length: 15 amino acids. CDR3 bases: TGTGCCAGTAGTACTAGCGGGAGGGAAGGGGAGACCCAGTACTTC. It encodes CASSTSGREGETQYF.

Note on this clonotype: Germline and junction disagree at one end, which may indicate a read error. The chain couples TRBV7-7 to TRBJ2-2; 8 bases line up with TRBD2. Germline V gives CDR1 SSHAT, CDR2 FNYEAQ (reference sequence). The CDR3 runs to 19 residues. CDR3 region: CASSLAGQGLAGNTGELFF. In DNA form, the CDR3 reads TGTGCTAGCAGCTTAGCGGGGCAAGGGCTAGCGGGGAACACCGGGGAGCTGTTTTTT.

This clonotype was found a few times. V is TRBV5-1 and J is TRBJ2-7, with 10 bases fitting TRBD1. Losses at the gene ends were 5 bases for V and 5 bases for J; bases not matched to a gene: 10. Germline lookup yields CDR1 SGHRS and CDR2 YFSETQ. The CDR3 runs 15 residues. The CDR3 coding sequence is TGCGCCAGCAGACACGGTCCGGGACAGGGGAACGAGCAGTACTTC. Residues: CASRHGPGQGNEQYF.

This clonotype has more than one count but fewer than ten. The gene calls are TRBV12-3 or TRBV12-4 and TRBJ2-3; no reliable D call. This CDR3 has 13 residues. V lost 8 bases and J 1 base, leaving 10 bases between the germline ends. This CDR3 reads CASYEAGTDTQYF. The CDR3, as DNA: TGTGCCAGCTATGAGGCAGGCACAGATACGCAGTATTTT.

There are many counts of this clonotype. This chain links TRBV29-1 with TRBJ2-1; 11 bases line up with TRBD2. The CDR3 runs 11 residues. The ends lost 5 bases at V and 9 bases at J; junction bases unmatched: 0. Per germline, CDR1 SQVTM and CDR2 ANQGSEA. The CDR3 DNA reads as TGCAGCGTTCTAGCGGGAGGTGAGCAGTTCTTC. Translation gives CSVLAGGEQFF.

This clonotype has just a few counts. This CDR3 is CSVQLAGVDTQYF. The DNA of the CDR3 is TGCAGTGTCCAACTAGCGGGAGTAGATACGCAGTATTTT. This chain uses TRBV20-1 with TRBJ2-3, with 11 bases matching TRBD2. The CDR3 loop spans 13 amino acids. After removal of 7 bases from V and 5 bases from J, the junction contained 5 bases not matched to a gene. Germline CDR1 and CDR2: DFQATT and SNEGSKA (reference sequence).

This clonotype was seen ten or more times. The CDR3 sequence: CASSVVAAYGYTF. The CDR3 DNA follows: TGTGCCAGCAGCGTAGTGGCGGCATATGGCTACACCTTC. The J gene is TRBJ1-2, the V gene TRBV9; D call uncertain. V shed 0 bases and J shed 5 bases, with 8 bases lying between them. The germline CDR1 and CDR2 sequences are SGDLS and YYNGEE. The CDR3 is made up of 13 amino acids.

The rearrangement links TRBV2 to TRBJ2-5, with unresolved D. The J call may be faulty, since TRBJ2-7 better matches the DNA end. Germline V gene sequence: CDR1 SNHLY, CDR2 FYNNEI. This CDR3 comprises 14 residues. The CDR3 spells CASSERAYSYEQYF. The CDR3 DNA follows: TGTGCCAGCAGTGAAAGGGCCTACTCCTACGAGCAGTACTTC.

The rearrangement joins TRBV5-1 to TRBJ2-3, with 8 positions matching TRBD1. The CDR3 runs 18 residues. V gave up 2 bases and J gave up 6 bases; unmatched junction bases: 17. The germline V gene encodes CDR1 SGHRS and CDR2 YFSETQ. CDR3 nucleotides: TGCGCCAGCAGCTTACAACCTCAGGGGGCGCGACAGAGCGATACGCAGTATTTT. Translation: CASSLQPQGARQSDTQYF.

The DNA of the CDR3 is TGTGCCAGGGGACAGGGAAATGAAAAACTGTTTTTT. Translating it yields CARGQGNEKLFF. The chain combines TRBV2 with TRBJ1-4; 9 bases align to TRBD1. The germline V gene encodes CDR1 SNHLY and CDR2 FYNNEI. The J segment lost 5 bases and the V segment lost 9 bases, leaving 1 base of the junction unmatched. CDR3 length: 12 amino acids.

The chain uses TRBV12-3 or TRBV12-4 and TRBJ2-4; no clear D gene. This CDR3 region has 19 residues. The V end lost 7 bases, the J end lost 6 bases, and 31 bases lay between the germline ends. CDR3 amino acids: CASTIPETRSLGDGNIQYF. CDR3 nucleotide sequence: TGTGCCAGCACCATTCCGGAGACCCGCAGCCTAGGAGATGGAAACATTCAGTACTTC.

This clonotype has only a few counts. The chain recombines TRBV6-2 or TRBV6-3 with TRBJ1-2; D gene unclear. Germline CDR1 and CDR2: MNHEY and SVGEGT. The CDR3 runs 13 residues. Trimming left V 2 bases short and J 8 bases short, with 12 bases between. The CDR3 nucleotides are TGTGCCAGCAGTTACGTCCCCTGGAGGGGCTACACCTTC. This translates into CASSYVPWRGYTF.